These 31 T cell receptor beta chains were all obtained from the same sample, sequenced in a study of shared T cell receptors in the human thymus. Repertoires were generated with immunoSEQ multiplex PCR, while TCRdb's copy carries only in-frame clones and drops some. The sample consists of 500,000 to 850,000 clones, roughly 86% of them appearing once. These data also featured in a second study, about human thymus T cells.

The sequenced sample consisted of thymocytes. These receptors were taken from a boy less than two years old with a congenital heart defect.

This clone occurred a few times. The chain's CDR3 is CASSQDVDPGTGDSGANVLTF. CDR3 DNA: TGCGCCAGCAGCCAAGATGTCGATCCCGGGACAGGGGATTCTGGGGCCAACGTCCTGACTTTC. The V call is TRBV4-3, the J call TRBJ2-6; TRBD1 matches 10 bases. V was clipped by 0 bases and J by 1 base; unmatched bases: 12. The CDR3 has 21 residues. CDR1 and CDR2 from the germline V gene are LGHNA and YSLEER.

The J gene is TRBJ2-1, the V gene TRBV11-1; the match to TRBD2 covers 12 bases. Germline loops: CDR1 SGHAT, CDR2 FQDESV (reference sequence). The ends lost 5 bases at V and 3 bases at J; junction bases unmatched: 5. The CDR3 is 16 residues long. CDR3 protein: CASSLTTSGGYNEQFF. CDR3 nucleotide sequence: TGTGCCAGCAGCCTGACGACTAGCGGGGGCTACAATGAGCAGTTCTTC.

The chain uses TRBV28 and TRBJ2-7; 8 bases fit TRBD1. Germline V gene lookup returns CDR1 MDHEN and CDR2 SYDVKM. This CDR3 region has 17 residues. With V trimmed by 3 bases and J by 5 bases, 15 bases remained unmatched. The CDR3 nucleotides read TGTGCCAGCAGTTTGGGCCGCGACAAGGACAGGGACCACGAGCAGTACTTC. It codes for CASSLGRDKDRDHEQYF.

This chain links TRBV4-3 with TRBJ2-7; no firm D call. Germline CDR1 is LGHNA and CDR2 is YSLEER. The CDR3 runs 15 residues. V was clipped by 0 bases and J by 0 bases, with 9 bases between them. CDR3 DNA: TGCGCCAGCAGCCAAGATCGGTCAATCTCCTACGAGCAGTACTTC. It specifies CASSQDRSISYEQYF.

This CDR3 is CASSKVRPGDYEQYF. The CDR3 nucleotides are TGTGCCAGCAGCAAAGTCCGCCCGGGGGACTACGAGCAGTACTTC. V usage is TRBV21-1 and J usage is TRBJ2-7; the table's D call of TRBD2 was not tested on the DNA. TRBV21-1 is classified as a pseudogene. This CDR3 has 15 amino acids.

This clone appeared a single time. CDR3 region: CASSLVSGELFF. CDR3 DNA: TGTGCCAGCAGCTTGGTCTCCGGGGAGCTGTTTTTT. The rearrangement uses TRBV5-6 and TRBJ2-2, with D hard to call. Per the germline V gene, CDR1 is SGHDT and CDR2 is YYEEEE. This CDR3 contains 12 residues. V was pared by 0 bases and J by 6 bases, with 3 bases between.

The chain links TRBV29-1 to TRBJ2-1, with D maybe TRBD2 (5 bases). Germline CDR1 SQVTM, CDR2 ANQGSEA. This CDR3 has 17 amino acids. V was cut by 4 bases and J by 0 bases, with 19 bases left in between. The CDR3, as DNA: TGCAGCGTTGCTCTAACTAGGCACCTGCGCTCCTACAATGAGCAGTTCTTC. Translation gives CSVALTRHLRSYNEQFF.

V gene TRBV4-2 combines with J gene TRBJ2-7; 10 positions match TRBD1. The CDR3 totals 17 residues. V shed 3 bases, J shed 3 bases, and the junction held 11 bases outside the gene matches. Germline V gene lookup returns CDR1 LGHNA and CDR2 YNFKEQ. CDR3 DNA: TGTGCCAGCAGCCAGGGAGCCCGGGACAGGGGAATCTACGAGCAGTACTTC. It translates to CASSQGARDRGIYEQYF.

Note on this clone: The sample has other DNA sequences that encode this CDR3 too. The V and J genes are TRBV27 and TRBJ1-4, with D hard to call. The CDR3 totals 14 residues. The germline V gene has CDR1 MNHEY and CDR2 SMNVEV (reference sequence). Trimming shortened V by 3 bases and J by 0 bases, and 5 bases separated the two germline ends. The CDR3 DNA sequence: TGTGCCAGCAGTTTGGCGGCAACTAATGAAAAACTGTTTTTT. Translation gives CASSLAATNEKLFF.

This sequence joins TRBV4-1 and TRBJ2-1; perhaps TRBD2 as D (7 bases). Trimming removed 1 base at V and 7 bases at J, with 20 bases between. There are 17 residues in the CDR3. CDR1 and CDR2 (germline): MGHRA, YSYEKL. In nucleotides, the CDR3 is TGCGCCAGCAGCCAAGTCTTGGGAGGGGGGGCCGGAAATGAGCAGTTCTTC. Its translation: CASSQVLGGGAGNEQFF.

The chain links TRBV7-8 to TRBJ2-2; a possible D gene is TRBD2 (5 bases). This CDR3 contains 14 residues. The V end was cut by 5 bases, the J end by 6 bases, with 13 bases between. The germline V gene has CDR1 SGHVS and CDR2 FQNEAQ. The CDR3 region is CASSPSQEAGELFF. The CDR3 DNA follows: TGTGCCAGCAGCCCAAGCCAGGAGGCCGGGGAGCTGTTTTTT.

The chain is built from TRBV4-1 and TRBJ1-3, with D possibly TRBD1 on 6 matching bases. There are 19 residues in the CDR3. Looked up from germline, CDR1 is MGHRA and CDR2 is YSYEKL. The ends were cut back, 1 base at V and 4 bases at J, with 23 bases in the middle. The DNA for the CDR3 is TGCGCCAGCAGCCAAGTAGGCCTGGGAACAGGGCAGGGAGGAAACACCATATATTTT. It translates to CASSQVGLGTGQGGNTIYF.

CDR3 in DNA: TGTGCCAGCAGCTTAGTAGCGCATGGGTCTCAAGAGACCCAGTACTTC. Translated: CASSLVAHGSQETQYF. The genes are TRBV7-9 and TRBJ2-5, with D possibly being TRBD2 (5 bases). CDR1 and CDR2 from the germline V gene are SEHNR and FQNEAQ (reference sequence). Between the trimmed V and J ends, which lost 1 base and 2 bases, there was a span of 14 bases. The CDR3 is made up of 16 amino acids.

The CDR3 sequence: CASTPGYRDREFTGELFF. In DNA form, the CDR3 reads TGTGCCAGCACACCTGGGTACCGGGACAGGGAGTTCACCGGGGAGCTGTTTTTT. This rearrangement joins TRBV25-1 to TRBJ2-2; 9 bases line up with TRBD1. The trim removed 7 bases at V and 4 bases at J, leaving 16 bases unmatched. This CDR3 region has 18 residues. CDR1 is MGHDK and CDR2 is SYGVNS in the germline V gene.

The CDR3, as DNA: TGCGCCAGCAGCCTGGGTCCGGGGATCCAAGAGACCCAGTACTTC. It codes for CASSLGPGIQETQYF. The rearrangement links TRBV5-1 to TRBJ2-5; D perhaps matches TRBD2 (5 bases). Germline V CDR1 and CDR2: SGHRS, YFSETQ. Trimming took 4 bases from V and 1 from J, leaving 14 bases between them. The CDR3 loop spans 15 amino acids.

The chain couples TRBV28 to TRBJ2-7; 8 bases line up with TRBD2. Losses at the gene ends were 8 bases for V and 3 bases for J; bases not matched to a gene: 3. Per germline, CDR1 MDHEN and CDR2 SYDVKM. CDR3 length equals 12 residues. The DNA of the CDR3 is TGTGCCAGCCAGCGGGAGCTCTACGAGCAGTACTTC. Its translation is CASQRELYEQYF.

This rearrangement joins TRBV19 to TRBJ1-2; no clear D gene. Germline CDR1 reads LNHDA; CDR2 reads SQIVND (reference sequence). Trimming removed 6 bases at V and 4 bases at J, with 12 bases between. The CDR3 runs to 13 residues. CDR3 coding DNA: TGTGCCAGTAGCGGAGGGCAGCCCTATGGCTACACCTTC. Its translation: CASSGGQPYGYTF.

The CDR3, as DNA: TGTGCCAGTAGTTTCCCAGGGGACCCTGAAGCTTTCTTT. As protein: CASSFPGDPEAFF. The V and J genes are TRBV19 and TRBJ1-1; possibly TRBD1 for D (6 bases). The CDR3 has 13 residues. V shed 5 bases and J shed 6 bases, with 13 bases lying between them. The germline V gene has CDR1 LNHDA and CDR2 SQIVND (reference sequence).

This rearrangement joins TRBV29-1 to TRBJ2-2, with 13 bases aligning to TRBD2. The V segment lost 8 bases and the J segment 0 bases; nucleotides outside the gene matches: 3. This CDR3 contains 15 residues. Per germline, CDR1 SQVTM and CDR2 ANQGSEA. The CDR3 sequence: CSTGTSGTNTGELFF. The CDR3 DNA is TGCAGCACCGGGACTAGCGGGACGAACACCGGGGAGCTGTTTTTT.

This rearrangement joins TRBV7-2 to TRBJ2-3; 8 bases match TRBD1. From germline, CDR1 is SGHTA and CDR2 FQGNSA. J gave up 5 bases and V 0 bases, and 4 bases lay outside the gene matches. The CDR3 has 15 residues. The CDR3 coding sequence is TGTGCCAGCAGCTTAGCAGGACAGGGAATAGATACGCAGTATTTT. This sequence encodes CASSLAGQGIDTQYF.

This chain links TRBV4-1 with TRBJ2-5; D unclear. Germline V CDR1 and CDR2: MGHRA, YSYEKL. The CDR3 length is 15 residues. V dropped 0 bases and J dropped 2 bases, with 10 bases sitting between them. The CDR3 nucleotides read TGCGCCAGCAGCCAAGAAAACTTAGTTCAAGAGACCCAGTACTTC. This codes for CASSQENLVQETQYF.

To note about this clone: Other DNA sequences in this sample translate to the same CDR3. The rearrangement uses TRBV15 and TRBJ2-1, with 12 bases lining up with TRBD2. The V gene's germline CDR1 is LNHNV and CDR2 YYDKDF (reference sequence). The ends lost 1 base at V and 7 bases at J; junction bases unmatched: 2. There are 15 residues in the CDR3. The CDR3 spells CATSRGLAGVNEQFF. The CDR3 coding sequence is TGTGCCACCAGCAGAGGACTAGCGGGAGTTAATGAGCAGTTCTTC.

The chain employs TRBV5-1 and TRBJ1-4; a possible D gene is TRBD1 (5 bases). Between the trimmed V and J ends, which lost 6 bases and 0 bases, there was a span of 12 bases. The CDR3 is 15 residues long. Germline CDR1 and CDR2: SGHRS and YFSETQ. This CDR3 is CASNWGGATNEKLFF. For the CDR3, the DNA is TGCGCCAGCAACTGGGGGGGAGCAACTAATGAAAAACTGTTTTTT.

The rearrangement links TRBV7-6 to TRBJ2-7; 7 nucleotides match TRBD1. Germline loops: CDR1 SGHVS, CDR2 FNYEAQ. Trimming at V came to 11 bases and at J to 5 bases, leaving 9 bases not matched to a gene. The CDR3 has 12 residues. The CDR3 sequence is CAVSGTDNEQYF. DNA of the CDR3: TGTGCCGTGTCCGGGACAGACAACGAGCAGTACTTC.

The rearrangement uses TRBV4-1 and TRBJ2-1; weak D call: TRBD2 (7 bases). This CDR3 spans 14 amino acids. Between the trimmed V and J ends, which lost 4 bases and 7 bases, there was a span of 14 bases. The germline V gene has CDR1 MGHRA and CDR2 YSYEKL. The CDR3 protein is CASSLYGGLNEQFF. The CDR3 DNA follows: TGCGCCAGCAGCCTGTACGGGGGGCTAAATGAGCAGTTCTTC.

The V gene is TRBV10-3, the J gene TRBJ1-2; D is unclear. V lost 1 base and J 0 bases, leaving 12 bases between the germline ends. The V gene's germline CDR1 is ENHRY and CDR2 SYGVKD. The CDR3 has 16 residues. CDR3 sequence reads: CAISEWRESTNYGYTF. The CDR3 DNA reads TGTGCCATCAGTGAGTGGAGGGAGTCAACTAACTATGGCTACACCTTC.

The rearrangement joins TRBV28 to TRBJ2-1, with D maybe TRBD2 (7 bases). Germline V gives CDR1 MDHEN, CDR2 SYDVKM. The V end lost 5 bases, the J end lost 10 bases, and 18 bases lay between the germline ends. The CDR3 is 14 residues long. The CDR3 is CASSLFGGLGEQFF. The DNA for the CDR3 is TGTGCCAGCAGTCTTTTCGGGGGGCTCGGGGAGCAGTTCTTC.

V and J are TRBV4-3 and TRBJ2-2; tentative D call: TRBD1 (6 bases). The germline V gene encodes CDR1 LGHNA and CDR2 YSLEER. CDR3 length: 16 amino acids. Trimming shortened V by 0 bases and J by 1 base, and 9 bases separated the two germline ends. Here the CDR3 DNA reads TGCGCCAGCAGCCAAGATGGGGGCAGGAACACCGGGGAGCTGTTTTTT. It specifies CASSQDGGRNTGELFF.

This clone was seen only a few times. CDR3 sequence (DNA): TGCGCCAGCAGCCAGGGGGACAGAAACTCTGGAAACACCATATATTTT. It translates to CASSQGDRNSGNTIYF. This chain joins TRBV4-1 and TRBJ1-3, with TRBD1 identical over 7 bases. The CDR3 runs to 16 residues. The V gene's germline CDR1 is MGHRA and CDR2 YSYEKL. V trimming: 3 bases; J trimming: 0 bases; junction bases outside the gene matches: 5.

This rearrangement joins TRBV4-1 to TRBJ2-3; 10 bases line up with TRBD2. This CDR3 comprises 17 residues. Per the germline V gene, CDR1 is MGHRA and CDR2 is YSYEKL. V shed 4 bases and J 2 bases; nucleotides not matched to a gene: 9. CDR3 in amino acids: CASSRRLAGTPTDTQYF. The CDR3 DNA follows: TGCGCCAGCAGCCGTCGACTAGCGGGTACACCCACAGATACGCAGTATTTT.

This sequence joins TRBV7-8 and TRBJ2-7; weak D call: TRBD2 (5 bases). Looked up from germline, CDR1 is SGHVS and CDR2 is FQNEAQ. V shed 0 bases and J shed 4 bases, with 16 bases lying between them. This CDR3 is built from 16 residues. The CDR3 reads CASSLALTSLGYEQYF. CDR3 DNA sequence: TGTGCCAGCAGCTTAGCCCTAACTAGTCTGGGGTACGAGCAGTACTTC.